The 9 T cell receptor beta chains presented below share a single source sample, sequenced in a study of T cell clonality in common variable immunodeficiency. Libraries were prepared by immunoSEQ multiplex PCR; TCRdb keeps only in-frame clonotypes and omits some of them. The repertoire consists of some 40,000 clones, none detected only once. The sample consisted of peripheral blood mononuclear cells. All receptors derive from a person between 18 and 70 years old in good health.

This clone was observed a few times. The read halts 3 residues ahead of the CDR3 end, with the missing end drawn from the germline J gene. This chain connects TRBV10-2 to TRBJ1-1, with TRBD1 matching 8 bases. V was pared by 4 bases and J by 3 bases, with 4 bases of the junction left unmatched. Germline CDR1 is WSHSY and CDR2 is SAAADI. The CDR3 covers 14 residues. CDR3 sequence reads: CASSGDRPYTEAFF. CDR3 bases read: TGCGCCAGCAGTGGGGACAGGCCCTACACTGAA.

This clone was seen repeatedly, ten times or more. The read terminates 3 residues before the CDR3 end, so the remaining end is supplied by the germline J gene. The rearrangement joins TRBV20-1 to TRBJ2-1, with D tentatively TRBD1 (6 bases). V was clipped by 2 bases and J by 0 bases, with 8 bases between them. Germline lookup yields CDR1 DFQATT and CDR2 SNEGSKA (reference sequence). The CDR3 spans 14 residues. The CDR3 bases that were read are TGCAGTGCTAGAAGGACAGCCTCCTACAATGAG. Residues: CSARRTASYNE. The whole CDR3 is CSARRTASYNEQFF.

In this sample, this clone turned up a few times. The read terminates 3 residues before the CDR3 end, so the remaining end is supplied by the germline J gene. This rearrangement joins TRBV7-9 to TRBJ1-4; D ambiguous. The ends were cut back, 6 bases at V and 2 bases at J, with 4 bases in the middle. The CDR3 runs to 12 residues. Germline CDR1 is SEHNR and CDR2 is FQNEAQ (reference sequence). CDR3: CASRATNEKLFF. CDR3 bases read: TGTGCCAGCAGGGCTACTAATGAAAAA.

This clone has a count of ten or more. The observed sequence ends 3 residues before the CDR3 terminus, with the missing tail filled in from the germline J gene. The V and J genes are TRBV7-2 and TRBJ2-5, with TRBD1 identical over 7 bases. CDR1 is SGHTA and CDR2 is FQGNSA in the germline V gene. The CDR3 spans 16 residues. The J segment lost 5 bases and the V segment lost 0 bases, leaving 9 bases of the junction unmatched. The sequenced part of the CDR3 DNA is TGTGCCAGCAGCTTAGCGAGAGGGGGCGCAACGGAGACC. Translation: CASSLARGGATET. The entire CDR3 protein is CASSLARGGATETQYF. Supplemented by reference TRBV7-2 and TRBJ2-5, the full variable domain reads GAGVSQSPSNKVTEKGKDVELRCDPISGHTALYWYRQSLGQGLEFLIYFQGNSAPDKSGLPSDRFSAERTGGSVSTLTIQRTQQEDSAVYLCASSLARGGATETQYFGPGTRLLVL.

This clone was picked up many times. Sequencing ends 3 residues short of the CDR3 end; the germline J gene provides the rest. The chain joins TRBV5-1 to TRBJ2-3; TRBD1 is a possible D gene (6 bases). The CDR3 has 14 residues. Germline V gene sequence: CDR1 SGHRS, CDR2 YFSETQ. V shed 4 bases and J shed 2 bases, with 11 bases lying between them. CDR3 residues: CASSPQGFTDTQYF. CDR3 bases read: TGCGCCAGCAGCCCACAGGGTTTCACAGATACG.

The covered CDR3 bases are TGCAGTGCTAGTCTGGCAGGGAGGTACGAG. It encodes CSASLAGRYE. From start to end, the CDR3 is CSASLAGRYEQYF. This chain uses TRBV20-1 with TRBJ2-7; possible D gene TRBD2, 6 bases. Sequencing ends 3 residues short of the CDR3 end; the germline J gene provides the rest. Germline V lookup: CDR1 DFQATT, CDR2 SNEGSKA (reference sequence). The CDR3 is made up of 13 amino acids. V was clipped by 3 bases and J by 4 bases, with 13 bases between them.

This clone was picked up many times. The read ends 3 residues early relative to the CDR3; the germline J gene fills the gap. This chain uses TRBV7-9 with TRBJ1-4, with D possibly being TRBD1 (6 bases). CDR1 SEHNR and CDR2 FQNEAQ come from the germline V gene (reference sequence). With 10 bases removed from V and 8 bases from J, the gap between germline ends came to 17 bases. CDR3 length: 13 residues. The covered CDR3 bases are TGTGCCACAAACGGGGGGGCGCAAGAAAAA. Its translation is CATNGGAQEK. The entire CDR3 protein is CATNGGAQEKLFF.

On this clone itself: The read terminates 3 residues ahead of where the CDR3 ends, so the germline J gene completes it. This sequence joins TRBV18 and TRBJ2-7, with 12 bases that match TRBD2. CDR1 and CDR2 from the germline V gene are KGHSH and LQKENI. After removal of 4 bases from V and 1 base from J, the junction contained 2 bases not matched to a gene. The CDR3 has 15 residues. The DNA read from the CDR3 is TGTGCCAGCTCACACGGACTAGCGGGGTCCTACGAG. Protein product: CASSHGLAGSYE. The whole CDR3 protein is CASSHGLAGSYEQYF.

This clone was detected only a few times. The CDR3 goes on 3 residues after the read ends, and that part is filled in from the germline J gene. The chain couples TRBV2 to TRBJ2-3; TRBD2 is a possible D gene (6 bases). The germline V gene has CDR1 SNHLY and CDR2 FYNNEI. CDR3 size: 12 residues. The CDR3 reads CASRIAVETQYF. The CDR3 bases that were read are TGTGCCAGCAGGATAGCGGTAGAGACG.